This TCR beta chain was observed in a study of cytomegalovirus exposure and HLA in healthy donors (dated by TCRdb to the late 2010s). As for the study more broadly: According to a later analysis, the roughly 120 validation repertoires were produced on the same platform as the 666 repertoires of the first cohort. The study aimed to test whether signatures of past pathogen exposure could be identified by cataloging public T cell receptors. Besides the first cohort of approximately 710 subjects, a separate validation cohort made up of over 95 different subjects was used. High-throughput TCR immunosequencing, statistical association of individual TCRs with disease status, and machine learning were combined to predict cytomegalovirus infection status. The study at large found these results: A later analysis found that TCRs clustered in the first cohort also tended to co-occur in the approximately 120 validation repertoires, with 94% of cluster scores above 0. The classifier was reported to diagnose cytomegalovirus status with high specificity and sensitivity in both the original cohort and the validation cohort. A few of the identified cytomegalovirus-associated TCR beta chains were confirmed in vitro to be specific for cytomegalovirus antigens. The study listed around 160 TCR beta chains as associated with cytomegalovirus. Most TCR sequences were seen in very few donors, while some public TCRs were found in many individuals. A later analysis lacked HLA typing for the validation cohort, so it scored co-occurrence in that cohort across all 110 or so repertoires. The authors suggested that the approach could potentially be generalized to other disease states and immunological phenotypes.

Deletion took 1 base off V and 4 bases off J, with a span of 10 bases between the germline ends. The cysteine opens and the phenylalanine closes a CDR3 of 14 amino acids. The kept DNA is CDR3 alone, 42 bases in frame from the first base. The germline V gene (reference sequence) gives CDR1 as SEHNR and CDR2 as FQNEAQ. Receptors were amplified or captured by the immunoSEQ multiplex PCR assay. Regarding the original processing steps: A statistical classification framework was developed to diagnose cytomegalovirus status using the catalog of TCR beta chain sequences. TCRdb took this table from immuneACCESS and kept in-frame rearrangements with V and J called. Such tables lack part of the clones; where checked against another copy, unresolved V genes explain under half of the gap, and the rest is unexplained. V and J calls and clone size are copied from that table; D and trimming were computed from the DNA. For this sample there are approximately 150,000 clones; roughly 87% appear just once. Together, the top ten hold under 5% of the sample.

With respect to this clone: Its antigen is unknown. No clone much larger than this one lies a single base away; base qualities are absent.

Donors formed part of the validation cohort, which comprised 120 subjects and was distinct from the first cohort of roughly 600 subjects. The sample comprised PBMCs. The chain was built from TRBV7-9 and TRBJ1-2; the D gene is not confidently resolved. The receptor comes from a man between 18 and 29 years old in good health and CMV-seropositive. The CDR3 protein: CASSLEKSGYGYTF. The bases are TGTGCCAGCAGCTTAGAAAAGAGTGGCTATGGCTACACCTTC.